The 18 T cell receptor beta chains in this list originate from one sample, sequenced in a study of blood T cell repertoires in COVID-19. The assay was immunoSEQ multiplex PCR, and TCRdb's table has in-frame clones only and misses some. The repertoire holds tens of thousands of clones, 75% to 90% seen once, with 11% in the top ten. Sequencing was done on a sample of peripheral blood. The receptors derive from a man at least 80 years old with acute or convalescent COVID-19.

This rearrangement joins TRBV19 to TRBJ1-3, with 8 bases identical to TRBD1. Germline V gives CDR1 LNHDA, CDR2 SQIVND (reference sequence). The V gene end was trimmed by 5 bases and the J gene end by 1 base; junction bases not matched to a gene: 10. The CDR3 runs 17 residues. CDR3: CASSHLTGARSGNTIYF. The CDR3 region has the DNA TGTGCCAGTAGTCACTTGACAGGGGCGAGGTCTGGAAACACCATATATTTT.

V is TRBV11-2 and J is TRBJ1-4; D is perhaps TRBD1 (5 bases). Trimming shortened V by 5 bases and J by 8 bases, and 18 bases separated the two germline ends. Germline V gene sequence: CDR1 SGHAT, CDR2 FQNNGV. This CDR3 region has 15 residues. The CDR3: CASSPGPGMVEKLFF. The CDR3 region has the DNA TGTGCCAGCAGCCCAGGGCCAGGGATGGTGGAAAAACTGTTTTTT.

The chain employs TRBV7-9 and TRBJ2-5, with 7 bases identical to TRBD1. Trimming took 6 bases from V and 4 from J; bases not matched to a gene: 8. The CDR3 extends over 14 amino acids. The V gene's germline CDR1 is SEHNR and CDR2 FQNEAQ (reference sequence). CDR3 coding DNA: TGTGCCAGCAGGAACTGGGACAGTAGAGAGACCCAGTACTTC. Protein: CASRNWDSRETQYF.

The chain has TRBV6-1 and TRBJ2-7, with 7 positions matching TRBD2. The germline V gene encodes CDR1 MNHNS and CDR2 SASEGT. This CDR3 contains 12 residues. V lost 3 bases and J lost 6; bases outside the gene matches: 2. This chain's CDR3 is CASSDGRGEQYF. The CDR3 nucleotides read TGTGCCAGCAGTGATGGGAGGGGCGAGCAGTACTTC.

This chain connects TRBV19 to TRBJ1-1, with D tentatively TRBD1 (5 bases). The CDR3 is 12 amino acids. Trimming cost V 7 bases and J 5 bases, with 11 bases left between them. The germline V gene has CDR1 LNHDA and CDR2 SQIVND (reference sequence). The CDR3 loop is CASTGGWTEAFF. The DNA for the CDR3 is TGTGCCAGTACCGGGGGTTGGACTGAAGCTTTCTTT.

This chain uses TRBV5-1 with TRBJ2-3; 8 bases align to TRBD1. V lost 6 bases and J lost 2; bases outside the gene matches: 5. Germline V gives CDR1 SGHRS, CDR2 YFSETQ. This CDR3 comprises 14 residues. The CDR3 sequence: CASTPGQVTDTQYF. In DNA form, the CDR3 reads TGCGCCAGCACCCCGGGACAGGTCACAGATACGCAGTATTTT.

This clone showed up just once. The chain combines TRBV2 with TRBJ2-3; 10 bases match TRBD2. Losses at the gene ends were 9 bases for V and 0 bases for J; bases not matched to a gene: 0. This CDR3 region has 13 residues. CDR1 is SNHLY, CDR2 FYNNEI, per germline. Written as DNA, the CDR3 is TGTGCCAGGACTAGCGGGAGCACAGATACGCAGTATTTT. This gives the protein CARTSGSTDTQYF.

The chain is built from TRBV28 and TRBJ2-7; maybe TRBD2 (7 bases). Germline V lookup: CDR1 MDHEN, CDR2 SYDVKM. The CDR3 spans 12 residues. V was pared by 6 bases and J by 6 bases, with 12 bases between. This chain's CDR3 is CASSPRGGEQYF. The CDR3 nucleotides read TGTGCCAGCAGCCCTAGGGGGGGCGAGCAGTACTTC.

The V gene is TRBV7-8, the J gene TRBJ2-1; 10 nucleotides align to TRBD2. V trimming: 4 bases; J trimming: 3 bases; junction bases outside the gene matches: 3. The CDR3 totals 15 residues. CDR1 SGHVS and CDR2 FQNEAQ come from the germline V gene. The CDR3 is CASSSLAGVYNEQFF. The CDR3 region has the DNA TGTGCCAGCAGCTCCCTAGCGGGAGTCTACAATGAGCAGTTCTTC.

The chain couples TRBV6-1 to TRBJ1-1; 10 bases match TRBD1. V was pared by 7 bases and J by 3 bases, with 5 bases of the junction left unmatched. In germline, CDR1 is MNHNS, CDR2 SASEGT. This CDR3 region has 14 residues. The CDR3 protein is CASTTGQGHTEAFF. The CDR3 nucleotides read TGTGCCAGCACTACGGGACAGGGGCACACTGAAGCTTTCTTT.

V usage is TRBV18 and J usage is TRBJ2-6; 7 nucleotides agree with TRBD1. CDR3 length equals 16 residues. Germline CDR1 KGHSH, CDR2 LQKENI. Trimming removed 3 bases from V and 0 bases from J; junction bases left unmatched: 2. CDR3 DNA: TGTGCCAGCTCACCCGGGACAGTCTCTGGGGCCAACGTCCTGACTTTC. Translated, it gives CASSPGTVSGANVLTF.

CDR3 sequence: CASSQGQTTSGTDTQYF. The DNA of the CDR3 is TGTGCCAGCAGCCAAGGGCAGACGACTAGCGGGACAGATACGCAGTATTTT. The V gene is TRBV3-1 (or the pseudogene TRBV3-2), the J gene TRBJ2-3; 10 bases align to TRBD2. After removal of 1 base from V and 3 bases from J, the junction contained 7 bases not matched to a gene. This CDR3 has 17 residues. The germline CDR1 and CDR2 sequences are LGHDT and YNNKEL (reference sequence).

The chain joins TRBV11-2 to TRBJ2-5; tentative D call: TRBD1 (6 bases). Trimming pared 1 base from V and 1 base from J, leaving 13 bases between. This CDR3 is 16 amino acids long. Germline CDR1 and CDR2: SGHAT and FQNNGV. For the CDR3, the DNA is TGTGCCAGCAGCTTAGGAGTTTGGACAGTCCAAGAGACCCAGTACTTC. It is translated as CASSLGVWTVQETQYF.

This chain joins TRBV6-5 and TRBJ1-2; weak D call: TRBD1 (6 bases). This CDR3 has 13 amino acids. V shed 4 bases and J shed 7 bases, with 13 bases lying between them. Per the germline V gene, CDR1 is MNHEY and CDR2 is SVGAGI. CDR3 DNA sequence: TGTGCCAGCAGTTTCATCAGGGGATCTGGCTACACCTTC. Its protein product is CASSFIRGSGYTF.

This rearrangement joins TRBV30 to TRBJ1-6; no clear D. The CDR3 runs to 14 residues. Germline V gives CDR1 GTSNPN, CDR2 SVGIG (reference sequence). The germline V and J ends were trimmed by 3 bases and 7 bases, with 13 bases remaining between them. The CDR3: CAWSSQHGNSPLHF. The CDR3 DNA reads as TGTGCCTGGAGCTCCCAACACGGGAATTCACCCCTCCACTTT.

This clone was seen once. V and J are TRBV6-6 and TRBJ1-4, with 7 bases identical to TRBD1. From germline, CDR1 is MNHNY and CDR2 SVGAGI (reference sequence). The junction had 8 bases not matched to a gene; V was cut back by 11 bases and J by 2 bases. This CDR3 contains 14 residues. The CDR3 nucleotides are TGTGCCGCTTGTAGGGGGCAGACTAATGAAAAACTGTTTTTT. This gives the protein CAACRGQTNEKLFF.

This sequence joins TRBV5-8 and TRBJ1-5; 7 bases are shared with TRBD1. J was trimmed by 3 bases and V by 3 bases; bases with no gene match: 6. Germline V gives CDR1 SGHTS, CDR2 YDEGEE. The CDR3 covers 15 residues. DNA of the CDR3: TGTGCCAGCAGCTCGAGGACAGGCCTCAATCAGCCCCAGCATTTT. Its protein product is CASSSRTGLNQPQHF.

The rearrangement uses TRBV12-3 or TRBV12-4 and TRBJ1-1; TRBD1 matches 9 bases. Losses at the gene ends were 6 bases for V and 5 bases for J; bases not matched to a gene: 4. The length of the CDR3 is 13 residues. This chain's CDR3 is CASRETGGTEAFF. CDR3 bases: TGTGCCAGCAGAGAGACAGGGGGGACTGAAGCTTTCTTT.